This entry describes one T cell receptor (beta chain). Its antigen is unidentified. The data are from a study of OX40 agonist ivuxolimab in advanced cancers. The CDR3 spans 14 residues. Germline V CDR1 and CDR2: SGHAT, FQNNGV. Trimming took off 5 bases at V and 8 bases at J, with 18 bases between the two ends. TCRdb's table, derived via immunoSEQ multiplex PCR, lists solely in-frame clones and lacks some. The table records some 97,000 clones, under 95% of them present only once. Autoimmune disease history or systemic immunosuppression led to patient exclusion. Findings and caveats of the study: Low normalized clonal expansion also occurred in some nonresponding patients.

This chain links TRBV11-2 with TRBJ1-2; D is possibly TRBD1 (5 bases). The sequencing used CD4+ or CD8+ T cells sorted from blood, collected in a trial of the OX40 agonist ivuxolimab. The sequence was obtained from an adult with an advanced solid tumor such as melanoma, head and neck, liver or kidney cancer. The CDR3 is CASSPDRGAGGYTF. The CDR3 DNA is TGTGCCAGCAGCCCGGATCGAGGGGCAGGGGGCTACACCTTC.